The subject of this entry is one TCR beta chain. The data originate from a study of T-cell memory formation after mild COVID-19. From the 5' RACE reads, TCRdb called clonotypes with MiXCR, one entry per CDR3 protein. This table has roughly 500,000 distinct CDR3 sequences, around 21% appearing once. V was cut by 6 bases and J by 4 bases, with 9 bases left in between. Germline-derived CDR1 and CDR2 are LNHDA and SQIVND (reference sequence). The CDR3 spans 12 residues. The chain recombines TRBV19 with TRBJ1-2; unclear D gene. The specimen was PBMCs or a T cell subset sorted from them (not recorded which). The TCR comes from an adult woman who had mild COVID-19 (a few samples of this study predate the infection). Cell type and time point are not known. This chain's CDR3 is CASSTEGYGYTF. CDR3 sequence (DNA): TGTGCCAGTAGCACTGAAGGCTATGGCTACACCTTC.